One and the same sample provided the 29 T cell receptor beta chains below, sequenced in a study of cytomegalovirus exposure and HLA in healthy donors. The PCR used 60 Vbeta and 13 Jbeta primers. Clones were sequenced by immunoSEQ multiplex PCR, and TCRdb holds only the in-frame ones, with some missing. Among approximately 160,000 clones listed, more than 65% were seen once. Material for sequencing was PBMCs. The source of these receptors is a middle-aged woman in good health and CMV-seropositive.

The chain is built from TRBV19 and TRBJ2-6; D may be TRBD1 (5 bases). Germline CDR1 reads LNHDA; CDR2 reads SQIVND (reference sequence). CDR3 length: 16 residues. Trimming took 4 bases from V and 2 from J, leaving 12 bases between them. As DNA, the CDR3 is TGTGCCAGTAGTACCCGACAGCTACCTGGGGCCAACGTCCTGACTTTC. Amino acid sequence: CASSTRQLPGANVLTF.

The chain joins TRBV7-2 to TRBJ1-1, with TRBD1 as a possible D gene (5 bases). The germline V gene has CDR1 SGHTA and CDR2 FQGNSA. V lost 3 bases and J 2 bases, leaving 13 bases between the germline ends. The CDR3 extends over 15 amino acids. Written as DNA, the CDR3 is TGTGCCAGCAGCTTTGGGGGACTGGGAAACACTGAAGCTTTCTTT. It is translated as CASSFGGLGNTEAFF.

The DNA for the CDR3 is TGCGCCAGCAGCCCCGGACAGGGACCTAACACCGGGGAGCTGTTTTTT. Amino acids: CASSPGQGPNTGELFF. The chain uses TRBV5-1 and TRBJ2-2, with TRBD1 matching over 8 bases. V was pared by 4 bases and J by 2 bases, with 7 bases of the junction left unmatched. The CDR3 has 16 residues. CDR1 SGHRS and CDR2 YFSETQ come from the germline V gene.

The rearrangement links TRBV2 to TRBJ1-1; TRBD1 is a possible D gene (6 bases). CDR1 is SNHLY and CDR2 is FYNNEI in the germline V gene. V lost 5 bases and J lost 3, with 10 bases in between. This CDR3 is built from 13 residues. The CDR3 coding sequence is TGTGCCAGCAGTCGCAACAGGGACACTGAAGCTTTCTTT. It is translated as CASSRNRDTEAFF.

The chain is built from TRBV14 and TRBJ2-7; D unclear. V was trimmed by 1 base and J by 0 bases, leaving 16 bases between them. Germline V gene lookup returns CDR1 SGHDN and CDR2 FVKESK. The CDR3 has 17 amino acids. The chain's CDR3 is CASSQGLSHRLSYEQYF. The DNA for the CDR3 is TGTGCCAGCAGCCAAGGCTTGAGTCACCGCCTCTCCTACGAGCAGTACTTC.

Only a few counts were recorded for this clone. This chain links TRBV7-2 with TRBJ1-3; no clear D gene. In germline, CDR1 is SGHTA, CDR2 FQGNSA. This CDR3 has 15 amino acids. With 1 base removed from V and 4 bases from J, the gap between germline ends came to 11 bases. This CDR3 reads CASSLDQVSGNTIYF. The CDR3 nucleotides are TGTGCCAGCAGCTTAGATCAGGTTTCGGGAAACACCATATATTTT.

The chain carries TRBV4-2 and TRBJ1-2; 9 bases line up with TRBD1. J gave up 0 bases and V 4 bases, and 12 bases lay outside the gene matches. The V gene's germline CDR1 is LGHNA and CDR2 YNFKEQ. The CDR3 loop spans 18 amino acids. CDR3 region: CASSPQTGQGTANYGYTF. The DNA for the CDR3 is TGTGCCAGCAGCCCCCAAACGGGACAGGGAACAGCTAACTATGGCTACACCTTC.

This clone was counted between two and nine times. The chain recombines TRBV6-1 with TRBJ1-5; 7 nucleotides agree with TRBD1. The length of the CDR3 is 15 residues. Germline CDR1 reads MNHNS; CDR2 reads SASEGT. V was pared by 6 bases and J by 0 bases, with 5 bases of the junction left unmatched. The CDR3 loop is CASRGQRSSNQPQHF. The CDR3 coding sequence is TGTGCCAGCAGGGGACAGCGTTCTAGCAATCAGCCCCAGCATTTT.

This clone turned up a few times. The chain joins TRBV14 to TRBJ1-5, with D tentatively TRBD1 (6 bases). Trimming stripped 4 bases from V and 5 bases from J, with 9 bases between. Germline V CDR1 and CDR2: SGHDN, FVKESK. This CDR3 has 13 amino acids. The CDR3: CASSPDSYQPQHF. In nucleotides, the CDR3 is TGTGCCAGCAGCCCGGACAGTTATCAGCCCCAGCATTTT.

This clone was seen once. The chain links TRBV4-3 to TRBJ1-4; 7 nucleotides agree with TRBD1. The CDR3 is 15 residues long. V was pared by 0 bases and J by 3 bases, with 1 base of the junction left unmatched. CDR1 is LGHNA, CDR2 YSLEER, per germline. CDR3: CASSQDQGANEKLFF. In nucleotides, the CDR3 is TGCGCCAGCAGCCAAGATCAGGGGGCTAATGAAAAACTGTTTTTT.

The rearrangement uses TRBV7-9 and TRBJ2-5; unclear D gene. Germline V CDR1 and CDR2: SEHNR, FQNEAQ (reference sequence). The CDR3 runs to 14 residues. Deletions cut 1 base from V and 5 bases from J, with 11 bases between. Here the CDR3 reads CASSLGLPLETQYF. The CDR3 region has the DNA TGTGCCAGCAGCTTAGGGCTGCCCCTGGAGACCCAGTACTTC.

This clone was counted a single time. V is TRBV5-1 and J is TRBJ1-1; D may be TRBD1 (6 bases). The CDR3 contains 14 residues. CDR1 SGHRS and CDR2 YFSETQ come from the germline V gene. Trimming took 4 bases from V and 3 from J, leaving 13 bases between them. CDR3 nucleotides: TGCGCCAGCAGCGACCGCAGGGGTGACACTGAAGCTTTCTTT. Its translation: CASSDRRGDTEAFF.

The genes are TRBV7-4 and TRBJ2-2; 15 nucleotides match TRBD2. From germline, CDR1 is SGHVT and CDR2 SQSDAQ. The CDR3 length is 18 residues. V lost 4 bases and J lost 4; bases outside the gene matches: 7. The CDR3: CASSSGLAGGICTGELFF. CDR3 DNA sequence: TGTGCCAGCAGCTCGGGACTAGCGGGGGGCATATGCACCGGGGAGCTGTTTTTT.

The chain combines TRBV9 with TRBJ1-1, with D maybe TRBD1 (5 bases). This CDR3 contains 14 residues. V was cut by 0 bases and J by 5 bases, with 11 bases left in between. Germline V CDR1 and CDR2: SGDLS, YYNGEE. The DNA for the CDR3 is TGTGCCAGCAGCGTAGCTTGGGGGGGGACTGAAGCTTTCTTT. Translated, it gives CASSVAWGGTEAFF.

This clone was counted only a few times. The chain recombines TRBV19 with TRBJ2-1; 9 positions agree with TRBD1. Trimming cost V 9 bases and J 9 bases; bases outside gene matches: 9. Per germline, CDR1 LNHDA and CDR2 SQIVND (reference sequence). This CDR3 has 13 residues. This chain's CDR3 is CASSGQGIGEQFF. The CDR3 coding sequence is TGTGCCAGCTCGGGACAGGGAATCGGTGAGCAGTTCTTC.

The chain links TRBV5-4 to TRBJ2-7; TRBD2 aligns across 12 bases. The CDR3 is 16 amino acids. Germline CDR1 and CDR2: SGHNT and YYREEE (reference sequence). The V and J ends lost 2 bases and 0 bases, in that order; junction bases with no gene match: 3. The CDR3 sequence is CASSFQTSGGSYEQYF. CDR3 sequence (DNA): TGTGCCAGCAGCTTCCAGACTAGCGGGGGCTCCTACGAGCAGTACTTC.

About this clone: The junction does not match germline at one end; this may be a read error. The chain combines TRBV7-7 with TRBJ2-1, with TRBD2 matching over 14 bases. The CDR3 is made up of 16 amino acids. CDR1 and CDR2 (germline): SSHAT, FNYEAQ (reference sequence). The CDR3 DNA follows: TGTGCTAGCAGCCCACGACTAGCGGGAGGGTACAATGAGCAGTTCTTC. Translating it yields CASSPRLAGGYNEQFF.

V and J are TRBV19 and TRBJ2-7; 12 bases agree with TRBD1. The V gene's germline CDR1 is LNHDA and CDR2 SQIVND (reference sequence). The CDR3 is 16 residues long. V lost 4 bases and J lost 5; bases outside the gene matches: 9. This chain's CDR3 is CASSSPGTGGFDEQYF. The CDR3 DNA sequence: TGTGCCAGTAGTAGCCCGGGGACAGGGGGCTTCGACGAGCAGTACTTC. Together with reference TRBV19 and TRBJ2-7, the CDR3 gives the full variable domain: DGGITQSPKYLFRKEGQNVTLSCEQNLNHDAMYWYRQDPGQGLRLIYYSQIVNDFQKGDIAEGYSVSREKKESFPLTVTSAQKNPTAFYLCASSSPGTGGFDEQYFGPGTRLTVT.

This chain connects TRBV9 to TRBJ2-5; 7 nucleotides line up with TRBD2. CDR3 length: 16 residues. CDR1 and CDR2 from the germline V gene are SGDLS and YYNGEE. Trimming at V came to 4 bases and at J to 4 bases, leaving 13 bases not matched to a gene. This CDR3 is CASSPGITSDLETQYF. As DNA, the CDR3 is TGTGCCAGCAGCCCAGGGATCACTAGCGATTTAGAGACCCAGTACTTC.

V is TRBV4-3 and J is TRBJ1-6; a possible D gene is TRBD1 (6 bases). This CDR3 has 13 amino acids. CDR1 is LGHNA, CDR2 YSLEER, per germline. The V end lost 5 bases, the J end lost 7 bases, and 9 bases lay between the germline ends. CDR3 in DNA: TGCGCCAGCAGCGCAGACAGGAATTCACCCCTCCACTTT. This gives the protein CASSADRNSPLHF.

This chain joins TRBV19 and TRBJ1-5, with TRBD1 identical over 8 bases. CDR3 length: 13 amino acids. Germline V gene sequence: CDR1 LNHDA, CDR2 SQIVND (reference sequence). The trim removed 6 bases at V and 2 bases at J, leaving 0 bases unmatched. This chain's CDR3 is CASRGQGNQPQHF. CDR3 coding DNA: TGTGCCAGTAGGGGACAGGGCAATCAGCCCCAGCATTTT.

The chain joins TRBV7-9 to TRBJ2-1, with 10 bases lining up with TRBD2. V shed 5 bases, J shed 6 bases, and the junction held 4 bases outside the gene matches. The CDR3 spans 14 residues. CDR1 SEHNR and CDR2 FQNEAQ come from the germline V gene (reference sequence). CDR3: CASSRTSGPNEQFF. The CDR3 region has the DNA TGTGCCAGCAGCCGGACTAGCGGCCCCAATGAGCAGTTCTTC.

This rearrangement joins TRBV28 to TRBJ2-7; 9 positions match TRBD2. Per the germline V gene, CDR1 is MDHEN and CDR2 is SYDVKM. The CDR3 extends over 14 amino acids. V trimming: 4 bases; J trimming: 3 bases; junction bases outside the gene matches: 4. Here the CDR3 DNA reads TGTGCCAGCAGTTCGGCTAGCGGGATCTACGAGCAGTACTTC. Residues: CASSSASGIYEQYF. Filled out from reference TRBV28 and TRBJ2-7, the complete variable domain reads DVKVTQSSRYLVKRTGEKVFLECVQDMDHENMFWYRQDPGLGLRLIYFSYDVKMKEKGDIPEGYSVSREKKERFSLILESASTNQTSMYLCASSSASGIYEQYFGPGTRLTVT.

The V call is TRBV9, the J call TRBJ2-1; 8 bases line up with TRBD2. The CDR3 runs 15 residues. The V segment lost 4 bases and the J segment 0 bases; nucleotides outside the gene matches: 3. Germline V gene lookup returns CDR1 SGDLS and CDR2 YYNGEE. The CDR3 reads CASSTGTSSYNEQFF. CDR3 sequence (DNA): TGTGCCAGCAGCACCGGGACTAGCTCCTACAATGAGCAGTTCTTC.

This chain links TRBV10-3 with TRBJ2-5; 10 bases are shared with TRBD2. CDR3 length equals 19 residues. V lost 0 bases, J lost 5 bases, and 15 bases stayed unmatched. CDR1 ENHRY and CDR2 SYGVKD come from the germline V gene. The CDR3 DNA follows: TGTGCCATCAGTGAGTCGCTCGAGGCTAGCGGGGGCCACCGGGAGACCCAGTACTTC. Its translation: CAISESLEASGGHRETQYF.

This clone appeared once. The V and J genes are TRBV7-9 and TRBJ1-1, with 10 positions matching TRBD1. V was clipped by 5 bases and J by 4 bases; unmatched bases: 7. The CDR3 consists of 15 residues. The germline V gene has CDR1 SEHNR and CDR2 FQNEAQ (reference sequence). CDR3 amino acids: CASSDRQGAGTEAFF. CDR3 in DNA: TGTGCCAGCAGCGACCGACAGGGGGCGGGCACTGAAGCTTTCTTT.

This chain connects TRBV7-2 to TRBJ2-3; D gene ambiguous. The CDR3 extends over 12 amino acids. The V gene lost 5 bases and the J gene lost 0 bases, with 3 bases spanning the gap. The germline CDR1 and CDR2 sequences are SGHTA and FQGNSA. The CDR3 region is CASSQSTDTQYF. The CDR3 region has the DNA TGTGCCAGCAGCCAGAGCACAGATACGCAGTATTTT.

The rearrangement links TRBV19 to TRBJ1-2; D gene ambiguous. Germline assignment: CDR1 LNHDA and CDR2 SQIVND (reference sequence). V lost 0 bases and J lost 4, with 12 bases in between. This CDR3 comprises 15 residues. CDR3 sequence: CASSIDHPGVYGYTF. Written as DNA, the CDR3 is TGTGCCAGTAGTATAGATCATCCGGGTGTCTATGGCTACACCTTC.

The CDR3 protein is CASRPRAAGYEQYF. In nucleotides, the CDR3 is TGTGCCAGCAGACCGCGGGCAGCTGGGTACGAGCAGTACTTC. The chain uses TRBV6-5 and TRBJ2-7, with TRBD2 as a possible D gene (5 bases). V was shortened by 6 bases and J by 4 bases, with 16 bases between the two germline ends. The V gene's germline CDR1 is MNHEY and CDR2 SVGAGI. The length of the CDR3 is 14 residues.